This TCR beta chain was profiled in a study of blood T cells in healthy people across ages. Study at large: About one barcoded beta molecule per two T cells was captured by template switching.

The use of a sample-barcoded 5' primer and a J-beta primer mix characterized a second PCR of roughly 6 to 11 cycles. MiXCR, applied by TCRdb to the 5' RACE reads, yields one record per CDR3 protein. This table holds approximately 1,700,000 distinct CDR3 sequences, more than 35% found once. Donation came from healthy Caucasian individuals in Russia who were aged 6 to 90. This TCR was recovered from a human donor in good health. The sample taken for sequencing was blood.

CDR3 sequence: CSAPGTGTGYTF. CDR3 DNA: TGCAGCGCCCCCGGGACAGGGACTGGCTACACCTTC. V usage is TRBV29-1 and J usage is TRBJ1-2; 9 bases align to TRBD1. V lost 7 bases to trimming and J lost 7 bases; unmatched junction nucleotides: 7. CDR1 and CDR2 (germline): SQVTM, ANQGSEA. This CDR3 region has 12 residues.